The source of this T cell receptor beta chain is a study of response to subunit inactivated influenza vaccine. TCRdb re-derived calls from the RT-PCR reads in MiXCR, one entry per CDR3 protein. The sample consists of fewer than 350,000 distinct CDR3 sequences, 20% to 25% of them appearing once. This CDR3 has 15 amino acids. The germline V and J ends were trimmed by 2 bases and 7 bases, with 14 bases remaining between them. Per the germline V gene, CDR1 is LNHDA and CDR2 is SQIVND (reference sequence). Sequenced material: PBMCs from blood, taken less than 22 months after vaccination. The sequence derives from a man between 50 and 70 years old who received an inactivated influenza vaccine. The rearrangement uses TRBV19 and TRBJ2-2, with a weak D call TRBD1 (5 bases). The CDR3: CASSISRVGSGELFF. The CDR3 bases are TGTGCCAGTAGTATAAGCAGGGTCGGCAGCGGGGAGCTGTTTTTT.